Listed here are 2 T cell receptor beta chains from one sample, sequenced in a study of spatial heterogeneity in lung cancer. Time point of the sample: sample taken at primary tumor resection. Tumor, nontumor lung or frozen PBMC supplied whole RNA, sequenced without sorting. One entry per CDR3 protein results from TCRdb running MiXCR on the 5' RACE reads. Of about 28,000 distinct CDR3 sequences listed, around 8% are singletons. Sequencing used PBMCs, obtained at surgery. The receptors derive from a female donor with early-stage non-small cell lung cancer.

In the case of this clonotype: The junction shows a germline mismatch at one end, possibly a read error. The J gene is TRBJ2-4, the V gene TRBV6-2 or TRBV6-3; no clear D gene. CDR3 length: 14 residues. CDR1 is MNHEY, CDR2 SVGEGT, per germline. As DNA, the CDR3 is TGTGTCAGCAGTCGTCCTCTGATATCGGACATTCAGTACTTC. Translating it yields CVSSRPLISDIQYF.

The chain recombines TRBV12-3 or TRBV12-4 with TRBJ2-2; no reliable D call. V lost 3 bases and J 6 bases, leaving 17 bases between the germline ends. There are 16 residues in the CDR3. The CDR3 sequence: CASSLDPWMRSGELFF. The DNA of the CDR3 is TGTGCCAGCAGTTTGGATCCATGGATGAGGTCCGGGGAGCTGTTTTTT.